The clone carrying this T cell receptor (beta chain) occurred a few times. From germline, CDR1 is ENHRY and CDR2 SYGVKD. V shed 3 bases and J shed 7 bases, with 18 bases lying between them. This CDR3 spans 15 amino acids. These data belong to a study of shared clonotypes between healthy human individuals. Unsorted PBMC DNA was run through sequencing on ten immunoSEQ deep assay plates. Per the study methods: Filtering differed for immunoSEQ, which gave only junction sequences without quality scores. The assay was immunoSEQ multiplex PCR, and TCRdb's table has in-frame clones only and misses some. V and J calls and clone size come straight from that table; D and trimming were deduced from the DNA. The repertoire consists of about 490,000 clones, with over 70% occurring once and the leading ten covering approximately 11%. Donors, without exception, were Caucasian adults residing in Nashville, Tennessee. Genomic DNA came from 90 million or so PBMCs in unsorted samples.

The sequenced sample was PBMCs. The clonotype comes from a woman aged 40 to 55 in good health. Some clones in this sample may be carry-over from other donors' samples. The V call is TRBV10-3, the J call TRBJ1-1; D perhaps matches TRBD1 (5 bases). DNA for the CDR3: TGTGCCATCAGTGATTCCCGGACGGGGGAGAGTGAAGCTTTCTTT. Its translation: CAISDSRTGESEAFF.